The 24 T cell receptor beta chains reported below all come from one sample, sequenced in a study of cytotoxic CD8 clonotypes in ibrutinib-treated CLL. Repertoires were generated with immunoSEQ multiplex PCR, while TCRdb's copy carries only in-frame clones and drops some. The sample carries a few hundred thousand clones, 70% recorded once. The input for sequencing was PBMCs, taken after 24 months of ibrutinib treatment. The receptors originated from a human donor with chronic lymphocytic leukemia.

The V call is TRBV19, the J call TRBJ2-5, with D unresolved. Germline loops: CDR1 LNHDA, CDR2 SQIVND (reference sequence). Trimming took 5 bases from V and 9 from J, leaving 10 bases between them. The CDR3 is made up of 11 amino acids. The CDR3 DNA follows: TGTGCCAGTAGTGGTGACCGGGCCCAGTACTTC. Its protein is CASSGDRAQYF.

This chain joins TRBV7-3 and TRBJ2-5; D possibly corresponds to TRBD2 (5 bases). V lost 5 bases and J 5 bases, leaving 18 bases between the germline ends. The CDR3 consists of 15 residues. Germline V gene sequence: CDR1 SGHTA, CDR2 FQGTGA. The CDR3 DNA sequence: TGTGCCAGCAGCCCCAACCCGGCGGGCGTGGAGACCCAGTACTTC. It specifies CASSPNPAGVETQYF.

This chain joins TRBV28 and TRBJ2-3, with D uncertain. Germline lookup yields CDR1 MDHEN and CDR2 SYDVKM. CDR3 length equals 13 residues. V was cut by 2 bases and J by 1 base, with 4 bases left in between. The CDR3 sequence is CASSLGGTDTQYF. The CDR3 DNA reads as TGTGCCAGCAGTTTAGGTGGCACAGATACGCAGTATTTT. The variable domain in full, with the rest retrieved from reference TRBV28 and TRBJ2-3, is DVKVTQSSRYLVKRTGEKVFLECVQDMDHENMFWYRQDPGLGLRLIYFSYDVKMKEKGDIPEGYSVSREKKERFSLILESASTNQTSMYLCASSLGGTDTQYFGPGTRLTVL.

The V and J genes are TRBV5-1 and TRBJ1-4; D not certain. Deletions cut 4 bases from V and 8 bases from J, with 12 bases between. There are 13 residues in the CDR3. Per the germline V gene, CDR1 is SGHRS and CDR2 is YFSETQ. The CDR3 sequence: CASSQEGGEKLFF. DNA of the CDR3: TGCGCCAGCAGCCAGGAGGGAGGAGAAAAACTGTTTTTT.

The chain couples TRBV11-1 to TRBJ2-1; possibly TRBD1 for D (6 bases). The CDR3 length is 15 residues. Between the trimmed V and J ends, which lost 5 bases and 0 bases, there was a span of 11 bases. Germline CDR1 and CDR2: SGHAT and FQDESV (reference sequence). CDR3 sequence reads: CASSPRQDSYNEQFF. CDR3 nucleotides: TGTGCCAGCAGCCCCCGACAGGACTCCTACAATGAGCAGTTCTTC. Variable domain in full (rest from reference TRBV11-1 and TRBJ2-1): EAEVAQSPRYKITEKSQAVAFWCDPISGHATLYWYRQILGQGPELLVQFQDESVVDDSQLPKDRFSAERLKGVDSTLKIQPAELGDSAMYLCASSPRQDSYNEQFFGPGTRLTVL.

This chain links TRBV19 with TRBJ2-1, with 8 bases lining up with TRBD2. With V trimmed by 4 bases and J by 4 bases, 0 bases remained unmatched. Germline CDR1 and CDR2: LNHDA and SQIVND (reference sequence). The CDR3 has 13 residues. The CDR3 loop is CASSKREYNEQFF. The CDR3 DNA reads TGTGCCAGTAGTAAGCGGGAGTACAATGAGCAGTTCTTC.

The table lists this clone with a few counts. The V gene is TRBV9, the J gene TRBJ2-7, with TRBD2 identical over 8 bases. The germline gives CDR1 SGDLS, CDR2 YYNGEE. The CDR3 spans 14 residues. Germline trimming cut 2 bases from V and 0 bases from J; bases unmatched to any gene: 1. CDR3 amino acids: CASSVRGDSYEQYF. CDR3 nucleotide sequence: TGTGCCAGCAGCGTGCGGGGGGACTCCTACGAGCAGTACTTC.

V gene TRBV29-1 combines with J gene TRBJ2-5, with D maybe TRBD2 (5 bases). The V gene's germline CDR1 is SQVTM and CDR2 ANQGSEA. The V end lost 4 bases, the J end lost 4 bases, and 13 bases lay between the germline ends. This CDR3 has 13 residues. CDR3 DNA sequence: TGCAGCGTTGCCCGGGGAGCAGGAGAGACCCAGTACTTC. Translated, it gives CSVARGAGETQYF.

In its sample, this clone was seen a few times. The chain uses TRBV5-1 and TRBJ1-2, with D possibly matching TRBD1 (5 bases). V lost 5 bases and J 8 bases, leaving 13 bases between the germline ends. The CDR3 consists of 12 residues. Germline CDR1 and CDR2: SGHRS and YFSETQ. CDR3 sequence reads: CASREQADGYTF. The CDR3 DNA follows: TGCGCCAGCAGGGAACAGGCGGACGGCTACACCTTC. The whole variable domain, filled in from reference TRBV5-1 and TRBJ1-2, reads KAGVTQTPRYLIKTRGQQVTLSCSPISGHRSVSWYQQTPGQGLQFLFEYFSETQRNKGNFPGRFSGRQFSNSRSEMNVSTLELGDSALYLCASREQADGYTFGSGTRLTVV.

The genes are TRBV27 and TRBJ2-2; 8 bases are a match to TRBD2. Trimming at V came to 2 bases and at J to 2 bases, leaving 4 bases not matched to a gene. This CDR3 comprises 16 residues. Germline V lookup: CDR1 MNHEY, CDR2 SMNVEV (reference sequence). The chain's CDR3 is CASSLRTSGNTGELFF. DNA of the CDR3: TGTGCCAGCAGTTTACGAACTAGCGGCAACACCGGGGAGCTGTTTTTT.

The genes are TRBV7-3 and TRBJ1-2; the D is unclear. Germline V gene lookup returns CDR1 SGHTA and CDR2 FQGTGA. Trimming pared 5 bases from V and 7 bases from J, leaving 14 bases between. This CDR3 region has 13 residues. CDR3 sequence (DNA): TGTGCCAGCAGCGTCGCCGGAGGAGGTGGCTACACCTTC. Its translation is CASSVAGGGGYTF.

The chain carries TRBV5-1 and TRBJ2-3; 7 bases line up with TRBD1. The CDR3 has 14 residues. V gave up 4 bases and J gave up 1 base; unmatched junction bases: 3. The germline V gene has CDR1 SGHRS and CDR2 YFSETQ. This chain's CDR3 is CASSGDRGTDTQYF. The DNA of the CDR3 is TGCGCCAGCAGCGGGGACAGAGGCACAGATACGCAGTATTTT.

This clone was found once. This chain connects TRBV19 to TRBJ2-7, with D possibly TRBD2 on 6 matching bases. Per the germline V gene, CDR1 is LNHDA and CDR2 is SQIVND (reference sequence). Trimming took off 4 bases at V and 3 bases at J, with 13 bases between the two ends. The CDR3 covers 14 residues. CDR3 loop: CASSKTGTRYEQYF. CDR3 DNA sequence: TGTGCCAGTAGTAAGACCGGGACTCGCTACGAGCAGTACTTC.

This clone turned up a few times. The gene calls are TRBV2 and TRBJ2-7, with TRBD2 matching 7 bases. Germline trimming cut 8 bases from V and 4 bases from J; bases unmatched to any gene: 5. The CDR3 contains 12 residues. Looked up from germline, CDR1 is SNHLY and CDR2 is FYNNEI. The CDR3 loop is CASESGMYEQYF. CDR3 DNA: TGTGCCAGCGAAAGCGGGATGTACGAGCAGTACTTC. Full variable domain (rest looked up from reference TRBV2 and TRBJ2-7): EPEVTQTPSHQVTQMGQEVILRCVPISNHLYFYWYRQILGQKVEFLVSFYNNEISEKSEIFDDQFSVERPDGSNFTLKIRSTKLEDSAMYFCASESGMYEQYFGPGTRLTVT.

This chain joins TRBV4-1 and TRBJ2-7; D gene ambiguous. The V end lost 3 bases, the J end lost 3 bases, and 9 bases lay between the germline ends. The CDR3 extends over 13 amino acids. Germline CDR1 and CDR2: MGHRA and YSYEKL. CDR3 coding DNA: TGCGCCAGCAGCCATGACCTCAGCTACGAGCAGTACTTC. Translated, it gives CASSHDLSYEQYF.

The V and J genes are TRBV29-1 and TRBJ2-7; 13 nucleotides agree with TRBD2. Germline CDR1 SQVTM, CDR2 ANQGSEA. The CDR3 covers 15 residues. V shed 1 base, J shed 2 bases, and the junction held 2 bases outside the gene matches. In DNA, the CDR3 is TGCAGCGTTGAAGGGACTAGCGGGAGAGCCTACGAGCAGTACTTC. Translation: CSVEGTSGRAYEQYF.

This clone was counted only a few times. This chain joins TRBV7-6 and TRBJ2-1; 8 positions agree with TRBD1. The J segment lost 3 bases and the V segment lost 1 base, leaving 5 bases of the junction unmatched. Germline V gene lookup returns CDR1 SGHVS and CDR2 FNYEAQ. This CDR3 has 16 residues. This CDR3 reads CASSLVTGEVYNEQFF. The CDR3 nucleotides are TGTGCCAGCAGCTTAGTGACAGGGGAAGTCTACAATGAGCAGTTCTTC.

The CDR3 region is CASSERQGPYEQYF. The CDR3 region has the DNA TGTGCCAGCAGCGAACGACAGGGTCCCTACGAGCAGTACTTC. This chain uses TRBV13 with TRBJ2-7; 7 bases fit TRBD1. The CDR3 extends over 14 amino acids. The germline V gene encodes CDR1 PRHDT and CDR2 FYEKMQ (reference sequence). The trim removed 5 bases at V and 2 bases at J, leaving 6 bases unmatched. Full variable domain (rest looked up from reference TRBV13 and TRBJ2-7): AAGVIQSPRHLIKEKRETATLKCYPIPRHDTVYWYQQGPGQDPQFLISFYEKMQSDKGSIPDRFSAQQFSDYHSELNMSSLELGDSALYFCASSERQGPYEQYFGPGTRLTVT.

The chain combines TRBV6-1 with TRBJ1-5; tentative D call: TRBD1 (6 bases). The germline CDR1 and CDR2 sequences are MNHNS and SASEGT. V was cut by 1 base and J by 7 bases, with 14 bases left in between. The length of the CDR3 is 15 residues. The CDR3 region is CASSEGEGGRQPQHF. Written as DNA, the CDR3 is TGTGCCAGCAGTGAAGGCGAGGGGGGTCGCCAGCCCCAGCATTTT.

The CDR3, as DNA: TGTGCTAGTGGACAGCCGGGACCCCTATACGAGCAGTACTTC. The encoded protein is CASGQPGPLYEQYF. V usage is TRBV12-5 and J usage is TRBJ2-7; D assignment may be TRBD1 or TRBD2 (5 bases each). The germline V gene has CDR1 LGHNT and CDR2 FRNRAP. The CDR3 covers 14 residues. The V and J ends lost 6 bases and 4 bases respectively, with 16 bases between them.

This clone was seen only a few times. The same CDR3 is also encoded by other DNA sequences in this sample. The J gene is TRBJ2-7, the V gene TRBV9; 8 nucleotides agree with TRBD1. J gave up 3 bases and V 3 bases, and 5 bases lay outside the gene matches. The CDR3 consists of 14 residues. The V gene's germline CDR1 is SGDLS and CDR2 YYNGEE. CDR3 loop: CASSAGGQGYEQYF. The CDR3 DNA sequence: TGTGCCAGCAGCGCCGGAGGACAGGGCTACGAGCAGTACTTC.

V is TRBV9 and J is TRBJ2-5, with 14 bases matching TRBD2. Per germline, CDR1 SGDLS and CDR2 YYNGEE. This CDR3 region has 16 residues. The J segment lost 3 bases and the V segment lost 5 bases, leaving 6 bases of the junction unmatched. In DNA, the CDR3 is TGTGCCAGCAGGCCTCCGGGACTAGCGGGAGAAGAGACCCAGTACTTC. It yields the protein CASRPPGLAGEETQYF.

The CDR3 sequence is CASSLAPDTQYF. In nucleotides, the CDR3 is TGTGCCAGCAGCCTCGCCCCAGATACGCAGTATTTT. The chain couples TRBV5-6 to TRBJ2-3; D uncertain. The CDR3 is 12 residues long. V gave up 4 bases and J gave up 4 bases, with 7 bases separating them. Germline values: CDR1 SGHDT, CDR2 YYEEEE.

This rearrangement joins TRBV7-2 to TRBJ2-2; D gene uncertain. This CDR3 has 13 amino acids. Looked up from germline, CDR1 is SGHTA and CDR2 is FQGNSA. V lost 1 base and J 6 bases, leaving 6 bases between the germline ends. The chain's CDR3 is CASSLESPGELFF. In DNA form, the CDR3 reads TGTGCCAGCAGCTTAGAAAGCCCCGGGGAGCTGTTTTTT.